A single sample gave rise to the 16 T cell receptor beta chains below, sequenced in a study of PD-L1 blockade in urothelial cancer. The sample's time point: pretreatment peripheral blood. Using immunoSEQ multiplex PCR, the repertoire was profiled, and TCRdb retains in-frame clones only, with some absent. The table lists roughly 120,000 clones, 65% to 85% of them singletons. The sample here was PBMCs, taken around atezolizumab (anti-PD-L1) treatment. The receptor set was obtained from a man in his fifties or sixties with urothelial cancer.

This rearrangement joins TRBV19 to TRBJ1-5, with D perhaps matching TRBD1 (6 bases). Per the germline V gene, CDR1 is LNHDA and CDR2 is SQIVND (reference sequence). This CDR3 is built from 14 residues. Deletions cut 3 bases from V and 6 bases from J, with 12 bases between. CDR3 loop: CASSMSGAPQPQHF. CDR3 in DNA: TGTGCCAGTAGTATGTCAGGGGCCCCTCAGCCCCAGCATTTT.

J is TRBJ1-1 and V is TRBV30, with D hard to call. Between the trimmed V and J ends, which lost 5 bases and 0 bases, there was a span of 10 bases. Germline V lookup: CDR1 GTSNPN, CDR2 SVGIG (reference sequence). CDR3 length: 13 amino acids. The CDR3 DNA reads as TGTGCCTGGGACGGGAGGATGAACACTGAAGCTTTCTTT. Its translation is CAWDGRMNTEAFF.

The genes are TRBV19 and TRBJ1-5; 7 bases agree with TRBD1. From germline, CDR1 is LNHDA and CDR2 SQIVND (reference sequence). The CDR3 contains 15 residues. With 6 bases clipped from V and 4 bases from J, the junction kept 9 bases outside the gene matches. The CDR3 region is CASRLGQSDNQPQHF. CDR3 sequence (DNA): TGTGCCAGTAGGCTGGGACAGTCGGATAATCAGCCCCAGCATTTT.

The rearrangement links TRBV10-3 to TRBJ2-7; 16 nucleotides agree with TRBD2. The CDR3 is 21 residues long. Germline V gives CDR1 ENHRY, CDR2 SYGVKD. With 0 bases clipped from V and 7 bases from J, the junction kept 18 bases outside the gene matches. The CDR3 region is CAISESDAMGLAGGLGKEQYF. The CDR3 nucleotides are TGTGCCATCAGTGAGTCGGATGCGATGGGACTAGCGGGAGGGCTAGGGAAAGAGCAGTACTTC.

This chain uses TRBV7-2 with TRBJ2-1; tentatively, D is TRBD1 (5 bases). CDR3 length: 16 residues. Germline V gives CDR1 SGHTA, CDR2 FQGNSA. The V end was cut by 2 bases, the J end by 4 bases, with 15 bases between. The CDR3 DNA is TGTGCCAGCAGCTTAAGGGCAGCTCCAGGGTACAATGAGCAGTTCTTC. This codes for CASSLRAAPGYNEQFF. Based on the CDR3 plus reference TRBV7-2 and TRBJ2-1, the full variable domain is GAGVSQSPSNKVTEKGKDVELRCDPISGHTALYWYRQSLGQGLEFLIYFQGNSAPDKSGLPSDRFSAERTGGSVSTLTIQRTQQEDSAVYLCASSLRAAPGYNEQFFGPGTRLTVL.

The chain combines TRBV28 with TRBJ1-1; 8 bases agree with TRBD1. This CDR3 is 13 amino acids long. Germline CDR1 and CDR2: MDHEN and SYDVKM. After removal of 1 base from V and 6 bases from J, the junction contained 1 base not matched to a gene. The CDR3 sequence is CASSLLDRAEAFF. The CDR3 bases are TGTGCCAGCAGTTTATTGGACAGGGCTGAAGCTTTCTTT.

CDR3 in amino acids: CASREDRNTGELFF. The DNA for the CDR3 is TGTGCCAGCAGAGAGGACAGGAACACCGGGGAGCTGTTTTTT. The chain carries TRBV2 and TRBJ2-2, with D perhaps TRBD1 (6 bases). Germline assignment: CDR1 SNHLY and CDR2 FYNNEI. The CDR3 loop spans 14 amino acids. Trimming pared 6 bases from V and 1 base from J, leaving 9 bases between.

The V gene is TRBV6-1, the J gene TRBJ1-5; tentatively, D is TRBD1 (6 bases). Germline lookup yields CDR1 MNHNS and CDR2 SASEGT. This CDR3 is 14 amino acids long. V lost 4 bases to trimming and J lost 2 bases, with 9 bases between them. The CDR3 nucleotides are TGTGCCAGCAGTGGATCAGGGGGCAATCAGCCCCAGCATTTT. It codes for CASSGSGGNQPQHF.

The V gene is TRBV10-3, the J gene TRBJ1-2, with 10 bases identical to TRBD1. J lost 8 bases, V lost 4 bases, and 10 bases had no gene match. CDR3 length: 15 residues. Per germline, CDR1 ENHRY and CDR2 SYGVKD. The CDR3 loop is CAISAATGGSRGYTF. In DNA form, the CDR3 reads TGTGCCATCAGTGCGGCGACAGGGGGCTCCAGAGGCTACACCTTC.

This clone occurred a few times. The CDR3 sequence is CASSRVSGSGNTIYF. CDR3 DNA: TGTGCCAGCAGCCGGGTATCCGGCTCTGGAAACACCATATATTTT. The genes are TRBV7-2 and TRBJ1-3, with D hard to call. The V and J ends lost 5 bases and 0 bases respectively, with 11 bases between them. The length of the CDR3 is 15 residues. Germline values: CDR1 SGHTA, CDR2 FQGNSA. Variable domain in full (rest from reference TRBV7-2 and TRBJ1-3): GAGVSQSPSNKVTEKGKDVELRCDPISGHTALYWYRQSLGQGLEFLIYFQGNSAPDKSGLPSDRFSAERTGGSVSTLTIQRTQQEDSAVYLCASSRVSGSGNTIYFGEGSWLTVV.

This chain connects TRBV19 to TRBJ2-1, with D maybe TRBD2 (5 bases). There are 14 residues in the CDR3. Germline V CDR1 and CDR2: LNHDA, SQIVND (reference sequence). Trimming removed 5 bases from V and 3 bases from J, with 11 bases in between. The CDR3 DNA follows: TGTGCCAGTAGTGGAGGAAACCGCTACAATGAGCAGTTCTTC. Protein product: CASSGGNRYNEQFF.

The chain combines TRBV7-9 with TRBJ2-7; 7 bases are shared with TRBD1. Germline V lookup: CDR1 SEHNR, CDR2 FQNEAQ (reference sequence). Trimming removed 1 base from V and 1 base from J; junction bases left unmatched: 13. This CDR3 contains 18 residues. As DNA, the CDR3 is TGTGCCAGCAGCTTAGGGGGTTTACGACAGGGCCAATCCTACGAGCAGTACTTC. Translation gives CASSLGGLRQGQSYEQYF.

V usage is TRBV5-1 and J usage is TRBJ2-1; 8 positions agree with TRBD2. The germline V gene encodes CDR1 SGHRS and CDR2 YFSETQ. J was trimmed by 1 base and V by 4 bases; bases with no gene match: 4. CDR3 length equals 15 residues. CDR3 sequence reads: CASSATSGSYNEQFF. The CDR3 DNA reads TGCGCCAGCAGCGCAACTAGCGGATCCTACAATGAGCAGTTCTTC.

V and J are TRBV4-2 and TRBJ2-6, with no clear D. CDR1 is LGHNA and CDR2 is YNFKEQ in the germline V gene. V was shortened by 2 bases and J by 3 bases, with 5 bases between the two germline ends. The CDR3 has 14 amino acids. The CDR3 region has the DNA TGTGCCAGCAGCCAACCAGGTGGGGCCAACGTCCTGACTTTC. Encoded protein: CASSQPGGANVLTF.

Turning to this clone: Relative to the germline gene, one junction end is altered; a read error may explain this. This chain links TRBV5-1 with TRBJ2-2; the match to TRBD2 covers 7 bases. The germline V gene has CDR1 SGHRS and CDR2 YFSETQ. CDR3 size: 15 residues. CDR3 sequence (DNA): TGCGCCAGCAGTTTGGCGGGAGAGGTCACCGGGGAGCTGTTTTTT. Translating gives CASSLAGEVTGELFF.

V usage is TRBV6-5 and J usage is TRBJ1-5, with D possibly being TRBD1 (5 bases). Trimming removed 6 bases at V and 0 bases at J, with 9 bases between. The germline V gene encodes CDR1 MNHEY and CDR2 SVGAGI. This CDR3 has 14 amino acids. DNA of the CDR3: TGTGCCAGCAGCAGGACATTTAGCAATCAGCCCCAGCATTTT. This encodes CASSRTFSNQPQHF.